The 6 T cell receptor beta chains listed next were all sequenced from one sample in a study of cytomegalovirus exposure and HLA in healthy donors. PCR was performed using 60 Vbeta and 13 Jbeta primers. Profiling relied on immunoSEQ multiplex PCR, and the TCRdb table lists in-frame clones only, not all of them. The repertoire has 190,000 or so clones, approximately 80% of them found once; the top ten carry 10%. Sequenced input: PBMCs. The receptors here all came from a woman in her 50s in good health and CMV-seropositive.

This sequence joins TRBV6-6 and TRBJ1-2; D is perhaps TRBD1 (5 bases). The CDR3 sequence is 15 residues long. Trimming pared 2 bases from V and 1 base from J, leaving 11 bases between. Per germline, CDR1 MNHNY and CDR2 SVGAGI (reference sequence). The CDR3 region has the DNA TGTGCCAGCAGTTACGGCGACAGTTTTAACTATGGCTACACCTTC. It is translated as CASSYGDSFNYGYTF.

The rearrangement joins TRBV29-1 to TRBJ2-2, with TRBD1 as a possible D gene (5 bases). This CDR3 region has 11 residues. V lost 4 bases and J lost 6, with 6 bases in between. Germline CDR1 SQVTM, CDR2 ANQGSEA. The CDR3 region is CSVAGSGELFF. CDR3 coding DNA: TGCAGCGTTGCAGGGTCCGGGGAGCTGTTTTTT.

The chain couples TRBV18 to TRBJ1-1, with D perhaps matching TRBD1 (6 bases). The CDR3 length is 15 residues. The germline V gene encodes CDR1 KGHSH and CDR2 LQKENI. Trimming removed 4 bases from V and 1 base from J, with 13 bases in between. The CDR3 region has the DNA TGTGCCAGCTCACTTAGCCAGGGGACGAACACTGAAGCTTTCTTT. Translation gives CASSLSQGTNTEAFF.

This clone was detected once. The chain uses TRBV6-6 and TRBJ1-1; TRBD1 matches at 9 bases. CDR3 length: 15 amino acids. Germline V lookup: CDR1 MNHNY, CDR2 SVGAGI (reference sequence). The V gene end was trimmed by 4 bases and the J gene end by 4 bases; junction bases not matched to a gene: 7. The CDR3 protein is CASSSRNRGLTEAFF. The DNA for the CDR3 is TGTGCCAGCAGTTCTCGGAACAGGGGGCTCACTGAAGCTTTCTTT.

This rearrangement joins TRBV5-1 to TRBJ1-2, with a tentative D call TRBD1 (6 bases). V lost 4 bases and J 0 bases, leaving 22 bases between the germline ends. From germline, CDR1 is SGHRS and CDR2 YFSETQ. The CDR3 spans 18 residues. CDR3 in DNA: TGCGCCAGCAGCACCCCGGGACACCGGAACCCCACTAACTATGGCTACACCTTC. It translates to CASSTPGHRNPTNYGYTF.

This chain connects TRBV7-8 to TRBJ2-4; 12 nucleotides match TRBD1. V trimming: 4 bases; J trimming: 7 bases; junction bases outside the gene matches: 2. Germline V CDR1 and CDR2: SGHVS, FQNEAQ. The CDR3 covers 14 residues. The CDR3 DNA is TGTGCCAGCAGCTCGGGACAGGGGGCGAACATTCAGTACTTC. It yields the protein CASSSGQGANIQYF.